This TCR beta chain was documented in a study of T cells in Graves' hyperthyroidism and ophthalmopathy. The CDR3 covers 16 residues. V lost 2 bases to trimming and J lost 1 base; unmatched junction nucleotides: 7. Germline lookup yields CDR1 KGHSH and CDR2 LQKENI. This clonotype was counted many times. Regions amplified from RNA transcripts were the TCR beta CDR3 regions. HTBI primers drove first-round RT-PCR of the TCR CDR3. MiXCR, run by TCRdb on the multiplex PCR reads, gives a single entry per CDR3 protein. The data show 370,000 or so distinct CDR3 sequences, approximately 14% seen once. The rearrangement uses TRBV18 and TRBJ1-1; TRBD1 matches 7 bases. Input material: blood. The sequence derives from a woman aged 18-35 years with Graves' hyperthyroidism that later progressed to Graves' ophthalmopathy. In DNA form, the CDR3 reads TGTGCCAGCTCACCAAGGTCAGGGGGAGCGAACACTGAAGCTTTCTTT. This encodes CASSPRSGGANTEAFF.